This T cell receptor beta chain was documented in a study of CXCR3-negative and CXCR3-positive naive CD8 T cells. Triplicate sorts, around 300,000 cells apiece, were made for each CD8+ T cell subset. UMI-tagged TRB cDNA libraries were built via 5' RACE. Following a re-call of the 5' RACE reads, TCRdb has one entry per CDR3 protein and lacks DNA. The sample table includes roughly 70,000 distinct CDR3 sequences. Sequencing input: naive CXCR3- CD8+ T cells from blood. Described subset: CD45RO-CCR7+CD27+CD95- naive CD8+ T cells lacking CXCR3 (TNR3-). The sequence came from a human donor in good health. Some clones in this sample may be carry-over from other donors' samples.

The CDR3 sequence is CASSLVLARNTGELFF. The V and J genes are TRBV5-1 and TRBJ2-2; without DNA, the TCRdb call of TRBD2 cannot be checked. Germline lookup yields CDR1 SGHRS and CDR2 YFSETQ. This CDR3 has 16 amino acids.